A selection of T cell receptor beta chains follows, all from one sample in a study of glioma-infiltrating T cells. TCRdb re-analysed the multiplex PCR reads in MiXCR, keeping a single row per CDR3 protein. The sample holds approximately 40,000 distinct CDR3 sequences, more than 20% seen once. Sequenced: glioma tissue, nonneoplastic brain tissue, or PBMCs (not recorded which). These TCRs come from a human donor with low-grade glioma or glioblastoma, undergoing nonglioma brain surgery, or in good health (not recorded which). CDR3s include the opening cysteine and the closing phenylalanine or tryptophan. Each record gives: V gene, J gene, CDR3 protein.

>TRBV12-3/TRBV12-4|TRBJ1-2
CASTPGGYGYTF
>TRBV4-1|TRBJ2-3
CASSHGLRGRKEDNLPTDTQYF
>TRBV2|TRBJ1-5
CASSTGSSNQPQHF
>TRBV12-3/TRBV12-4|TRBJ2-5
CASSLSQRQGAETQYF
>TRBV28|TRBJ1-5
CASSPHRTNQPQHF
>TRBV12-3/TRBV12-4|TRBJ2-5
CASSDGRETQYF
>TRBV7-2|TRBJ1-1
CASSPRKGLMNTEAFF
>TRBV7-3|TRBJ1-2
CATPDRKGAYGYTF
>TRBV29-1|TRBJ1-1
CSADRGGVTEAFF
>TRBV11-3|TRBJ2-5
CASSTRTDQETQYF
>TRBV14|TRBJ2-3
CASSQVAGASTDTQYF
>TRBV7-6|TRBJ1-1
CASSLEGGTEAFF
>TRBV29-1|TRBJ1-2
CSVPKTGGGGYGYTF
>TRBV2|TRBJ1-6
CASGTGHNSPLHF
>TRBV7-9|TRBJ2-7
CASSSDKTYEQYF
>TRBV6-1|TRBJ2-1
CASSSGPDNEQFF
>TRBV6-1|TRBJ2-7
CASTRGVMGEQYF
>TRBV6-1|TRBJ2-7
CASSSGSYEQYF
>TRBV5-4|TRBJ2-1
CASSSWGRGNEQFF
>TRBV28|TRBJ2-3
CASNRDADTQYF
>TRBV4-1|TRBJ1-2
CASSPTRGGQDGYTF
>TRBV6-1|TRBJ1-3
CASSEQGWVTIYF
>TRBV14|TRBJ1-1
CASSPYTEAFF
>TRBV20-1|TRBJ2-7
CSARGLAGDEQYF
>TRBV20-1|TRBJ2-5
CSARLGGRTETQYF
>TRBV10-3|TRBJ1-2
CATWGRTLYGYTF
>TRBV28|TRBJ1-2
CASSSQGRGYTF
>TRBV11-2|TRBJ2-3
CASSLLIAGEGDTQYF
>TRBV7-9|TRBJ2-5
CASSSLKGFSGDPAEQETQYF
>TRBV20-1|TRBJ2-1
CLAGLAGSCIQGEQFF
>TRBV5-1|TRBJ2-1
CASSYWGATYNEQFF
>TRBV29-1|TRBJ1-1
CSVEGATEAFF
>TRBV28|TRBJ2-5
CASSSPLLSDVPRETQYF
>TRBV6-1|TRBJ1-1
CASSPNWGIGTEAFF
>TRBV20-1|TRBJ2-1
CSAMPVISSYNEQFF
>TRBV19|TRBJ2-1
CASSIAPPNEQFF
>TRBV20-1|TRBJ1-2
CSARGQYHYGYTF
>TRBV19|TRBJ2-3
CASSPVDRVTDTQYF
>TRBV29-1|TRBJ2-1
CSVDLQKGSGEQFF
>TRBV2|TRBJ1-1
CASGGLRNTEAFF
>TRBV5-1|TRBJ2-7
CASSDQLAGQYF
>TRBV4-1|TRBJ1-5
CASSQDRGPEQPQHF
>TRBV3-1|TRBJ2-5
CASSQVGIRETQYF
>TRBV20-1|TRBJ2-7
CSAPSLRTGAAYEQYF
>TRBV20-1|TRBJ1-2
CSALFDTYGYTF
>TRBV27|TRBJ2-3
CASSFLRPMSTDTQYF
>TRBV5-6|TRBJ1-4
CASSSGTTNEKLFF
>TRBV20-1|TRBJ2-1
CSARDSGASDEQFF
>TRBV7-2|TRBJ2-1
CASSSGEPGLKVEQFF
>TRBV6-6|TRBJ2-5
CASSYSQGAEETQYF
>TRBV14|TRBJ1-1
CASSSQGGAPTEAFF
>TRBV10-1|TRBJ2-1
CASSQSRLAGGSNEQFF